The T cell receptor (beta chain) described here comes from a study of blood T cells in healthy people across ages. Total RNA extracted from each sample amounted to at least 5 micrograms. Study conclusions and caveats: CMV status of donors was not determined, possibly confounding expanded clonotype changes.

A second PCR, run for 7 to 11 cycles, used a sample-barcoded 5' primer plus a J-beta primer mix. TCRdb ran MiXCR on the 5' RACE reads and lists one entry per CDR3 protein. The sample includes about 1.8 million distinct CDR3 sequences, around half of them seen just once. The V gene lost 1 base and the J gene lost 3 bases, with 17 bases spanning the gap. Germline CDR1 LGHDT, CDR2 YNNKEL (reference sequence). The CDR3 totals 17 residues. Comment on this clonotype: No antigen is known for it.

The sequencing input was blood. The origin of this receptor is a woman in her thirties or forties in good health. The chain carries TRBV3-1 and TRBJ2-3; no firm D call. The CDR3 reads CASSQVPPGTGTDTQYF. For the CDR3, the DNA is TGTGCCAGCAGCCAAGTCCCTCCTGGAACCGGGACAGATACGCAGTATTTT.